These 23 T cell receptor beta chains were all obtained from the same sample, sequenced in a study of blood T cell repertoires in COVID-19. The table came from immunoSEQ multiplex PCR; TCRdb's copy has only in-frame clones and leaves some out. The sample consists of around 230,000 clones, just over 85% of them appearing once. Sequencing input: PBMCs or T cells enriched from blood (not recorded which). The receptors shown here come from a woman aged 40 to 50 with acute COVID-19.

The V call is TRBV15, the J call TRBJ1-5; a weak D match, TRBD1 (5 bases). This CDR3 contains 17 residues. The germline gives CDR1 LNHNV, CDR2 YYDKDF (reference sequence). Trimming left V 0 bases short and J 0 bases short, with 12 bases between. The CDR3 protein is CATSRDLAGFSNQPQHF. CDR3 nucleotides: TGTGCCACCAGCAGAGACTTGGCAGGGTTTAGCAATCAGCCCCAGCATTTT.

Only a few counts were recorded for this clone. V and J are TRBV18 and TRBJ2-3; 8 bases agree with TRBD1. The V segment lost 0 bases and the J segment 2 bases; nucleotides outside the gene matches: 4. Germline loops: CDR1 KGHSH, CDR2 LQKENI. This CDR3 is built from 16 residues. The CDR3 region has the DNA TGTGCCAGCTCACCACCATCAGGGGGCCTCACAGATACGCAGTATTTT. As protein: CASSPPSGGLTDTQYF.

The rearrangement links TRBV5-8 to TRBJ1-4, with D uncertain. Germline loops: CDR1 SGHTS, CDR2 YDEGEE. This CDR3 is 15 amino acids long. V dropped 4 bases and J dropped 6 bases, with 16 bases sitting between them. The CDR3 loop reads CASSVEERGDEKLFF. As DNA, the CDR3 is TGTGCCAGCAGCGTGGAGGAACGTGGAGATGAAAAACTGTTTTTT.

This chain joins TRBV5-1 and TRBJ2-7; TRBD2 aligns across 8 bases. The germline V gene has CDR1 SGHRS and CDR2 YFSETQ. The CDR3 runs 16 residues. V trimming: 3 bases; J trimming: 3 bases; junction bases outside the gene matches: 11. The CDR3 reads CASSWGASGSRYEQYF. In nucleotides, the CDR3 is TGCGCCAGCAGCTGGGGGGCTAGCGGGTCCCGCTACGAGCAGTACTTC.

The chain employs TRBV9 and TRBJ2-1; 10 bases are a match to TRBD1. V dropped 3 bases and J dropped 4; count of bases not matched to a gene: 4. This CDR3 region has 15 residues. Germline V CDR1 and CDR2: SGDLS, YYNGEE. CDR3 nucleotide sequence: TGTGCCAGCAGCGCTGGACAGGGGGGATACAATGAGCAGTTCTTC. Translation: CASSAGQGGYNEQFF. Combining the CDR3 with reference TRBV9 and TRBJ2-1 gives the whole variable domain DSGVTQTPKHLITATGQRVTLRCSPRSGDLSVYWYQQSLDQGLQFLIQYYNGEERAKGNILERFSAQQFPDLHSELNLSSLELGDSALYFCASSAGQGGYNEQFFGPGTRLTVL.

The CDR3 spells CASSPTGMRGEQYV. The CDR3 coding sequence is TGTGCCAGCAGTCCGACCGGGATGAGAGGGGAGCAGTACGTC. This sequence joins TRBV27 and TRBJ2-7, with D perhaps matching TRBD2 (5 bases). The germline V gene has CDR1 MNHEY and CDR2 SMNVEV (reference sequence). The CDR3 is 14 amino acids. V gave up 5 bases and J gave up 7 bases, with 18 bases separating them.

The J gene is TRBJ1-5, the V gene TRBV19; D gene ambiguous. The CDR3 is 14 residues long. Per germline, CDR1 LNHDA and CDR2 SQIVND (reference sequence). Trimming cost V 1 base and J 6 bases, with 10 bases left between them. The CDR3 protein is CASSIGGGGQPQHF. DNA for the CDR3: TGTGCCAGTAGTATAGGGGGAGGAGGTCAGCCCCAGCATTTT.

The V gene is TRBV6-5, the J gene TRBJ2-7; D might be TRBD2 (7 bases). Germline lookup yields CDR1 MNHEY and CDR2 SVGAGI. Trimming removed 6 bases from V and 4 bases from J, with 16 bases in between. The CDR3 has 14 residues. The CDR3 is CASSGTGRGYEQYF. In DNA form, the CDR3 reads TGTGCCAGCAGCGGTACAGGGAGGGGGTACGAGCAGTACTTC.

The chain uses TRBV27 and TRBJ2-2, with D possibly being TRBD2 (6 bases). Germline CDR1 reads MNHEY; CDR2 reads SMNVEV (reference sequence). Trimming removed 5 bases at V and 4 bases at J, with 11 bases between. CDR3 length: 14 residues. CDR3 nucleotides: TGTGCCAGCAGTCCCGGGGGTTTCACCGGGGAGCTGTTTTTT. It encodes CASSPGGFTGELFF.

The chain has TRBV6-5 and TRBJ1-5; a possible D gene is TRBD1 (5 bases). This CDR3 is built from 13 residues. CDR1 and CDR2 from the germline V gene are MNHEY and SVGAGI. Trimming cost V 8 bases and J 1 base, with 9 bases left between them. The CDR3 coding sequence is TGTGCCAGCCTCGGGGGGAGCAATCAGCCCCAGCATTTT. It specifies CASLGGSNQPQHF.

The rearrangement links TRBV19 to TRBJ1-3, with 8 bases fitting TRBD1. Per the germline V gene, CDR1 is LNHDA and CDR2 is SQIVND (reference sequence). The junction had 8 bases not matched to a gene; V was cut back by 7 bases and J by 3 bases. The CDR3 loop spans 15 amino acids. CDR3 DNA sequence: TGTGCCAGTACCCAGGGGGCTGGAGGTGGAAACACCATATATTTT. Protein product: CASTQGAGGGNTIYF.

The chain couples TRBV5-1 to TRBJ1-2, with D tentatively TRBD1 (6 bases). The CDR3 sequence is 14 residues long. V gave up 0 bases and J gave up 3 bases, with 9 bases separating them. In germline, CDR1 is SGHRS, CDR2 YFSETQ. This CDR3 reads CASSLEGTYYGYTF. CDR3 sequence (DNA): TGCGCCAGCAGCTTGGAAGGGACATACTATGGCTACACCTTC.

DNA for the CDR3: TGCAGTGCTAGTATACAGCGGGGGGGCCTCGGGACCCAGTACTTC. Translation: CSASIQRGGLGTQYF. The chain carries TRBV20-1 and TRBJ2-5; 10 bases match TRBD2. CDR1 is DFQATT and CDR2 is SNEGSKA in the germline V gene (reference sequence). The CDR3 is made up of 15 amino acids. Trimming cost V 3 bases and J 7 bases; bases outside gene matches: 11.

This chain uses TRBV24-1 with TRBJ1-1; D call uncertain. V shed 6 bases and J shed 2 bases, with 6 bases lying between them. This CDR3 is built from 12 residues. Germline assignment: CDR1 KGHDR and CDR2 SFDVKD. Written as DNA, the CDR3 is TGTGCCACCAGTACGGGAAACACTGAAGCTTTCTTT. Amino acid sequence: CATSTGNTEAFF.

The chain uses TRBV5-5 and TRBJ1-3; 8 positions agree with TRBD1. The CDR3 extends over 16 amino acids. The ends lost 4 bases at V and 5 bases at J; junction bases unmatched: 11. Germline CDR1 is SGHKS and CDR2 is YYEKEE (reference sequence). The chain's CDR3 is CASSPVGDRRRNTIYF. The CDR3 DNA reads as TGTGCCAGCAGCCCCGTGGGGGACAGGCGTCGAAACACCATATATTTT. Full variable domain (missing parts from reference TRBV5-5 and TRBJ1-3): DAGVTQSPTHLIKTRGQQVTLRCSPISGHKSVSWYQQVLGQGPQFIFQYYEKEERGRGNFPDRFSARQFPNYSSELNVNALLLGDSALYLCASSPVGDRRRNTIYFGEGSWLTVV.

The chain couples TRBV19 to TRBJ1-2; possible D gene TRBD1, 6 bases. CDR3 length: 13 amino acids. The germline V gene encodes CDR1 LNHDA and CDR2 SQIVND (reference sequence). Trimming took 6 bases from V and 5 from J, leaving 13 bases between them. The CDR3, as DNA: TGTGCCAGTAGAGCAGGGGTAGAGTATGGCTACACCTTC. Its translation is CASRAGVEYGYTF.

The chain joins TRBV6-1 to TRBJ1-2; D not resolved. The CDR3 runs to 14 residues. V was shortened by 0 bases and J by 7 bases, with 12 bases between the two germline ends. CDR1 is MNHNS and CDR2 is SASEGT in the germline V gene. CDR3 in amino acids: CASSEATIQSGYTF. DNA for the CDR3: TGTGCCAGCAGTGAAGCTACTATTCAGTCTGGCTACACCTTC.

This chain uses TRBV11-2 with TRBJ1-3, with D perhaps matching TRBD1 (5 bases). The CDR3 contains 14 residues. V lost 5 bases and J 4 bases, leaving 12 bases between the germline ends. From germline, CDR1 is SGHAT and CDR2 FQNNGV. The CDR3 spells CASSGGVGGNTIYF. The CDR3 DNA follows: TGTGCCAGCAGCGGAGGGGTGGGAGGAAACACCATATATTTT.

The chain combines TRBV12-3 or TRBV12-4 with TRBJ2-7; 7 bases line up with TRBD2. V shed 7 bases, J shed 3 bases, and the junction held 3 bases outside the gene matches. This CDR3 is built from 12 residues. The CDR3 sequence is CASKQRGYEQYF. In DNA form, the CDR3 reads TGTGCCAGCAAACAGCGGGGCTACGAGCAGTACTTC.

Written as DNA, the CDR3 is TGTGCCATCAGTGCAGGCAGGGGGTACACTGAAGCTTTCTTT. Translating it yields CAISAGRGYTEAFF. V usage is TRBV10-3 and J usage is TRBJ1-1; 7 nucleotides agree with TRBD1. With V trimmed by 4 bases and J by 3 bases, 5 bases remained unmatched. CDR1 is ENHRY, CDR2 SYGVKD, per germline. CDR3 size: 14 residues.

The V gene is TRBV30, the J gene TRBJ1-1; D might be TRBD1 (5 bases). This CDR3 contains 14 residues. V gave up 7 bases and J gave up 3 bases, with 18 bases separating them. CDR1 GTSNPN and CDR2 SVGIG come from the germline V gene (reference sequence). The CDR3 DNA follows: TGTGCCTCCGGACAAGGTCGATTGGACACTGAAGCTTTCTTT. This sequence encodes CASGQGRLDTEAFF.

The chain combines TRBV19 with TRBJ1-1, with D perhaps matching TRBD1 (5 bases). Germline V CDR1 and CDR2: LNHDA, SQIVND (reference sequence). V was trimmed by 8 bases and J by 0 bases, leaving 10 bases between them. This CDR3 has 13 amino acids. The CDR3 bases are TGTGCCAGTTCGGGGGGAGTGAACACTGAAGCTTTCTTT. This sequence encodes CASSGGVNTEAFF.

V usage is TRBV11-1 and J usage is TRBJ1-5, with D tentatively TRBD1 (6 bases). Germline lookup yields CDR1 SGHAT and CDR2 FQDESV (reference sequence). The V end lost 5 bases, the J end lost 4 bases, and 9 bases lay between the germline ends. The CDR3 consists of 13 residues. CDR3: CASSPDRNQPQHF. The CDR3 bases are TGTGCCAGCAGCCCAGACAGGAATCAGCCCCAGCATTTT.